Ten or more counts support the clone carrying this T cell receptor (beta chain). What it binds is not known. CDR3 length: 16 amino acids. Germline values: CDR1 SGHVS, CDR2 FNYEAQ. Unmatched junction bases numbered 6, after V lost 0 bases and J lost 4 bases. Amplification of TCR beta CDR3 regions was performed using RNA transcripts as template. Using the HTBI primer set, a first-round RT-PCR was run on the TCR CDR3. TCRdb used MiXCR to reprocess the multiplex PCR reads, holding one entry per CDR3 protein. The table includes about 640,000 distinct CDR3 sequences, more than 12% detected once. The data belong to a study of T cells in Graves' hyperthyroidism and ophthalmopathy. Broader study findings: Blood also showed most of the thyroid clonotypes that were expanded above 0.001.

Ophthalmopathy cases scored 3 or more on the Clinical Activity Score and 4 or more on NOSPECS grade, with duration below 3 months. Exclusion of a patient resulted from uncontrolled infection, other autoimmune disease, pregnancy or lactation. This sample holds PBMCs from less than 11 ml fresh peripheral blood. The chain has TRBV7-6 and TRBJ1-1; 9 nucleotides agree with TRBD1. The sequence came from a woman in her forties or fifties with Graves' ophthalmopathy. Source material: blood. CDR3 bases: TGTGCCAGCAGCTTAGCGGGCGGACAGGGGTTCACTGAAGCTTTCTTT. Encoded protein: CASSLAGGQGFTEAFF.